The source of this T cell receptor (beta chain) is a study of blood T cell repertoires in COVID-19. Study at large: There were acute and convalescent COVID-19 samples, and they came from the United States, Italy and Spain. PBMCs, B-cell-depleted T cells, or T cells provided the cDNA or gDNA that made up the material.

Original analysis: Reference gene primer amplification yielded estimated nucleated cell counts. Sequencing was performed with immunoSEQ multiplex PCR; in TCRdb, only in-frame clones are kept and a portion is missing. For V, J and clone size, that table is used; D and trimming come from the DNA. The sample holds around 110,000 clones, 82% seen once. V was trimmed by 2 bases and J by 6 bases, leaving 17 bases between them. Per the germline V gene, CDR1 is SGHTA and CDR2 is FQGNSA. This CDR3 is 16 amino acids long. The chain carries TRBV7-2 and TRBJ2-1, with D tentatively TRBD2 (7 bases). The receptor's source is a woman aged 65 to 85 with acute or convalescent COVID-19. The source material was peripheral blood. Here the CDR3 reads CASSLLGGAGFNEQFF. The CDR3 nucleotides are TGTGCCAGCAGCTTATTAGGGGGGGCAGGTTTCAATGAGCAGTTCTTC.